Following are 8 T cell receptor beta chains from one sample sequenced in a study of control samples from healthy donors and cancer patients. Repertoires were generated with immunoSEQ multiplex PCR, while TCRdb's copy carries only in-frame clones and drops some. The sample includes under 450,000 clones, 80% to 95% of them seen just once. Material for sequencing was PBMCs. These receptors were collected from a man in his forties with head and neck cancer.

The J gene is TRBJ2-7, the V gene TRBV7-2; D is perhaps TRBD2 (5 bases). V lost 2 bases, J lost 7 bases, and 24 bases lay in between. The CDR3 contains 17 residues. CDR1 is SGHTA, CDR2 FQGNSA, per germline. The CDR3 here is CASSLRVLTGTLWEQYF. CDR3 DNA sequence: TGTGCCAGCAGCTTAAGGGTTCTTACGGGAACCCTCTGGGAGCAGTACTTC.

The sample holds a few counts of this clone. The chain has TRBV28 and TRBJ2-7; D is perhaps TRBD1 (6 bases). V lost 7 bases and J lost 5, with 15 bases in between. The germline CDR1 and CDR2 sequences are MDHEN and SYDVKM. The CDR3 has 13 residues. CDR3 DNA sequence: TGTGCCAGCAAAAAGGATCCAGGGGACGAGCAGTACTTC. Translation gives CASKKDPGDEQYF.

The chain joins TRBV4-2 to TRBJ2-3, with 9 bases that match TRBD1. The CDR3 is 16 residues long. Per germline, CDR1 LGHNA and CDR2 YNFKEQ. The V and J ends lost 4 bases and 5 bases, in that order; junction bases with no gene match: 10. In DNA, the CDR3 is TGTGCCAGCAGCCCCGATCTGGGACAGGGAGGAGATACGCAGTATTTT. Translating gives CASSPDLGQGGDTQYF.

CDR3 amino acids: CASSATRDRGSTNEKLFF. CDR3 DNA: TGTGCCAGCAGCGCGACCCGGGACAGGGGGTCAACTAATGAAAAACTGTTTTTT. This chain joins TRBV9 and TRBJ1-4, with TRBD1 matching over 11 bases. Germline-derived CDR1 and CDR2 are SGDLS and YYNGEE. V shed 3 bases, J shed 0 bases, and the junction held 7 bases outside the gene matches. This CDR3 comprises 18 residues.

CDR3 region: CASSSSDTIYF. CDR3 bases: TGTGCCAGTAGTAGCAGCGACACCATATATTTT. The rearrangement uses TRBV19 and TRBJ1-3; no reliable D call. Trimming stripped 4 bases from V and 8 bases from J, with 6 bases between. The CDR3 covers 11 residues. CDR1 is LNHDA, CDR2 SQIVND, per germline (reference sequence). Complete variable domain (other parts from reference TRBV19 and TRBJ1-3): DGGITQSPKYLFRKEGQNVTLSCEQNLNHDAMYWYRQDPGQGLRLIYYSQIVNDFQKGDIAEGYSVSREKKESFPLTVTSAQKNPTAFYLCASSSSDTIYFGEGSWLTVV.

This clone was counted between two and nine times. The chain has TRBV27 and TRBJ1-5; 7 nucleotides line up with TRBD1. V lost 6 bases and J lost 2; bases outside the gene matches: 10. CDR3 size: 16 residues. CDR1 is MNHEY, CDR2 SMNVEV, per germline (reference sequence). The CDR3 spells CASRMSTGMGNQPQHF. The CDR3 DNA is TGTGCCAGCAGGATGTCGACAGGGATGGGCAATCAGCCCCAGCATTTT.

The chain joins TRBV27 to TRBJ2-1; 13 nucleotides match TRBD2. The CDR3 runs 15 residues. V shed 4 bases, J shed 9 bases, and the junction held 6 bases outside the gene matches. The germline V gene encodes CDR1 MNHEY and CDR2 SMNVEV (reference sequence). DNA of the CDR3: TGTGCCAGCAGTTCGGGGACTAGCGGGGTGGTTGAGCAGTTCTTC. This sequence encodes CASSSGTSGVVEQFF.

The V call is TRBV15, the J call TRBJ1-1, with TRBD1 matching 9 bases. Germline V gene sequence: CDR1 LNHNV, CDR2 YYDKDF (reference sequence). The CDR3 spans 15 residues. J was trimmed by 8 bases and V by 4 bases; bases with no gene match: 11. CDR3 DNA: TGTGCCACCAGCACCCCGGGACAGGGCGCCTTAGAAGCTTTCTTT. Translating gives CATSTPGQGALEAFF.